The text below deals with one T cell receptor (beta chain). Antigen specificity is unknown. This sample's treatment: roughly 18 received Ad26.COV2.S at low or high dose, single or two shots; several received placebo; per-sample allocation not given. Each sample was drawn 63 days after the first injection (of vaccine or placebo). Vaccine was an Ad26 vector expressing Wuhan-strain SARS-CoV-2 spike. Some clones are missing from TCRdb's copy, which holds only in-frame ones; the method was immunoSEQ multiplex PCR. The data contain around 340,000 clones, roughly 90% of them seen just once; the ten biggest clones take up roughly a tenth. The data were taken from a study of Ad26.COV2.S vaccination and SARS-CoV-2 variants. Whole-study context: In the COV1001 trial, the donor was in the Ad26.COV2.S arm.

V was pared by 4 bases and J by 4 bases, with 13 bases between. The CDR3 is 14 amino acids. Germline V gives CDR1 SGDLS, CDR2 YYNGEE. Notes on the study in general: Participants given vaccine showed non-spike TCR breadth similar to that of placebo recipients.

The origin of this receptor is a person aged 18-60 years who received the Ad26.COV2.S COVID-19 vaccine or a placebo. This specimen was peripheral blood, taken in a trial of Ad26.COV2.S vaccine versus placebo. V usage is TRBV9 and J usage is TRBJ2-3; a possible D gene is TRBD1 (5 bases). CDR3 in DNA: TGTGCCAGCAGCCAGGGTAGGTCCCCAGATACGCAGTATTTT. Protein: CASSQGRSPDTQYF.